One and the same sample provided the 23 T cell receptor beta chains below, sequenced in a study of T cell changes during pregnancy in multiple sclerosis. The method was immunoSEQ multiplex PCR; TCRdb's version includes in-frame clones alone and lacks a portion of them. The sample contains more than 70,000 clones, about nine tenths of which appear only once. Here the sequenced sample was peripheral blood, taken after pregnancy. The origin of the receptors is a female donor in good health, enrolled as a control in a pregnancy study.

The rearrangement joins TRBV11-3 to TRBJ2-1; D might be TRBD2 (6 bases). CDR1 is SGHNT, CDR2 YENEEA, per germline. CDR3 length equals 15 residues. Trimming left V 5 bases short and J 5 bases short, with 16 bases between. The CDR3 DNA is TGTGCCAGCAGCGAACGGGCGGGGACCCACAATGAGCAGTTCTTC. It codes for CASSERAGTHNEQFF.

This clone occurred once. The chain uses TRBV7-9 and TRBJ1-1; a possible D gene is TRBD1 (6 bases). The CDR3 spans 17 residues. The V and J ends lost 0 bases and 2 bases respectively, with 16 bases between them. Per germline, CDR1 SEHNR and CDR2 FQNEAQ (reference sequence). In DNA form, the CDR3 reads TGTGCCAGCAGCTTAGCAGGGGGTCAGGTGGTAAACACTGAAGCTTTCTTT. Its translation: CASSLAGGQVVNTEAFF.

The CDR3 region has the DNA TGTGCCAGCAGTTACTCGCAGGTGACCCAGTACTTC. Translation: CASSYSQVTQYF. The chain couples TRBV6-6 to TRBJ2-5; no definite D call. The V and J ends lost 0 bases and 7 bases respectively, with 6 bases between them. Looked up from germline, CDR1 is MNHNY and CDR2 is SVGAGI (reference sequence). The CDR3 runs to 12 residues.

The chain couples TRBV19 to TRBJ2-1, with 8 bases matching TRBD2. The germline gives CDR1 LNHDA, CDR2 SQIVND (reference sequence). This CDR3 spans 17 amino acids. The junction had 20 bases not matched to a gene; V was cut back by 8 bases and J by 8 bases. CDR3 residues: CASQSAYSSGSRDEQFF. CDR3 nucleotide sequence: TGTGCCAGTCAGTCCGCCTATTCCAGCGGGAGCCGCGATGAGCAGTTCTTC.

The rearrangement joins TRBV28 to TRBJ2-7; 8 bases line up with TRBD1. This CDR3 contains 13 residues. Germline V CDR1 and CDR2: MDHEN, SYDVKM. Trimming at V came to 5 bases and at J to 3 bases, leaving 3 bases not matched to a gene. DNA for the CDR3: TGTGCCAGCAGTGGACAGGGTCGCTACGAGCAGTACTTC. Amino acid sequence: CASSGQGRYEQYF.

The rearrangement links TRBV11-1 to TRBJ1-2; no clear D. V was pared by 2 bases and J by 2 bases, with 9 bases between. CDR1 is SGHAT, CDR2 FQDESV, per germline (reference sequence). The CDR3 is 14 residues long. In nucleotides, the CDR3 is TGTGCCAGCAGCTTACCCGGGGAGAACTATGGCTACACCTTC. Amino acids: CASSLPGENYGYTF.

This chain joins TRBV2 and TRBJ2-7, with 10 nucleotides matching TRBD1. Germline CDR1 reads SNHLY; CDR2 reads FYNNEI. Trimming removed 7 bases from V and 0 bases from J; junction bases left unmatched: 3. The CDR3 has 14 residues. The CDR3: CASKGQGSSYEQYF. The DNA of the CDR3 is TGTGCCAGCAAGGGACAGGGGTCCTCCTACGAGCAGTACTTC.

This chain joins TRBV7-2 and TRBJ1-6; possibly TRBD1 for D (6 bases). The germline CDR1 and CDR2 sequences are SGHTA and FQGNSA. Trimming removed 4 bases at V and 7 bases at J, with 14 bases between. The CDR3 has 15 amino acids. CDR3 region: CASSSNRDGNSPLHF. CDR3 sequence (DNA): TGTGCCAGCAGCTCCAACAGGGACGGGAATTCACCCCTCCACTTT.

This clone was seen a single time. This rearrangement joins TRBV28 to TRBJ2-7; unclear D gene. Per the germline V gene, CDR1 is MDHEN and CDR2 is SYDVKM. The V end was cut by 7 bases, the J end by 5 bases, with 12 bases between. The CDR3 extends over 12 amino acids. The chain's CDR3 is CASKSPSDEQYF. Here the CDR3 DNA reads TGTGCCAGCAAGTCCCCTTCGGACGAGCAGTACTTC.

The rearrangement uses TRBV2 and TRBJ1-2; 7 bases line up with TRBD1. The germline V gene has CDR1 SNHLY and CDR2 FYNNEI. The CDR3 contains 15 residues. J was trimmed by 4 bases and V by 5 bases; bases with no gene match: 10. In DNA form, the CDR3 reads TGTGCCAGCAGTTACGAAACCGGGACAGCCTATGGCTACACCTTC. Translated: CASSYETGTAYGYTF. The variable domain in full, with the rest retrieved from reference TRBV2 and TRBJ1-2, is EPEVTQTPSHQVTQMGQEVILRCVPISNHLYFYWYRQILGQKVEFLVSFYNNEISEKSEIFDDQFSVERPDGSNFTLKIRSTKLEDSAMYFCASSYETGTAYGYTFGSGTRLTVV.

The V gene is TRBV6-6, the J gene TRBJ2-2, with TRBD2 identical over 8 bases. The V and J ends lost 7 bases and 6 bases, in that order; junction bases with no gene match: 7. Germline V CDR1 and CDR2: MNHNY, SVGAGI (reference sequence). This CDR3 region has 14 residues. The CDR3 spells CASTRAGEAGELFF. The DNA of the CDR3 is TGTGCCAGCACCCGAGCGGGGGAGGCCGGGGAGCTGTTTTTT.

The V call is TRBV28, the J call TRBJ1-5; TRBD1 is a possible D gene (6 bases). The CDR3 is made up of 16 amino acids. Germline V gene data show CDR1 as MDHEN and CDR2 as SYDVKM. With 5 bases removed from V and 5 bases from J, the gap between germline ends came to 19 bases. CDR3 sequence: CASSKGQLRFYQPQHF. The CDR3 region has the DNA TGTGCCAGCAGTAAAGGACAGCTTCGGTTTTATCAGCCCCAGCATTTT.

The chain carries TRBV7-9 and TRBJ2-3, with D possibly being TRBD2 (6 bases). CDR1 is SEHNR and CDR2 is FQNEAQ in the germline V gene (reference sequence). V was trimmed by 5 bases and J by 0 bases, leaving 18 bases between them. This CDR3 contains 17 residues. CDR3 loop: CASSQGGAPASTDTQYF. CDR3 in DNA: TGTGCCAGCAGCCAAGGCGGGGCCCCAGCTAGCACAGATACGCAGTATTTT.

The chain joins TRBV6-5 to TRBJ2-1, with TRBD2 as a possible D gene (5 bases). Germline V CDR1 and CDR2: MNHEY, SVGAGI. The germline V and J ends were trimmed by 5 bases and 4 bases, with 6 bases remaining between them. The CDR3 is 12 residues long. CDR3 sequence: CASSEGYNEQFF. CDR3 bases: TGTGCCAGCAGTGAGGGATACAATGAGCAGTTCTTC.

The chain uses TRBV4-2 and TRBJ1-1; D is unclear. CDR1 is LGHNA, CDR2 YNFKEQ, per germline. The CDR3 runs to 14 residues. Trimming cost V 1 base and J 4 bases, with 10 bases left between them. DNA for the CDR3: TGTGCCAGCAGCCAAGTTGGGAGTATCACTGAAGCTTTCTTT. Translation: CASSQVGSITEAFF.

The V and J genes are TRBV2 and TRBJ1-6; D not resolved. The CDR3 runs 14 residues. V lost 8 bases and J lost 6, with 14 bases in between. Looked up from germline, CDR1 is SNHLY and CDR2 is FYNNEI. The CDR3 here is CASQVVESNSPLHF. CDR3 coding DNA: TGTGCCAGCCAGGTGGTAGAAAGTAATTCACCCCTCCACTTT.

The chain couples TRBV19 to TRBJ1-5; the D is unclear. Germline CDR1 is LNHDA and CDR2 is SQIVND (reference sequence). The germline V and J ends were trimmed by 5 bases and 5 bases, with 7 bases remaining between them. CDR3 length: 12 amino acids. The CDR3 DNA reads as TGTGCCAGTAGTGCAGGTTATCAGCCCCAGCATTTT. Encoded protein: CASSAGYQPQHF.

V gene TRBV10-3 combines with J gene TRBJ1-5; 7 positions agree with TRBD1. Losses at the gene ends were 3 bases for V and 2 bases for J; bases not matched to a gene: 4. The CDR3 totals 15 residues. The germline CDR1 and CDR2 sequences are ENHRY and SYGVKD. The CDR3 DNA reads TGTGCCATCAGTGAATCCGACAGGGGCAATCAGCCCCAGCATTTT. Translation: CAISESDRGNQPQHF.

The V call is TRBV18, the J call TRBJ1-1, with 9 bases identical to TRBD1. The CDR3 extends over 13 amino acids. Germline-derived CDR1 and CDR2 are KGHSH and LQKENI. V shed 11 bases and J 3 bases; nucleotides not matched to a gene: 7. CDR3 coding DNA: TGTGCCGGCCAACGGGACAGGGACACTGAAGCTTTCTTT. Protein sequence: CAGQRDRDTEAFF.

The chain links TRBV29-1 to TRBJ2-7; 9 bases agree with TRBD1. Per germline, CDR1 SQVTM and CDR2 ANQGSEA. The J segment lost 0 bases and the V segment lost 3 bases, leaving 9 bases of the junction unmatched. The CDR3 sequence is 16 residues long. The CDR3 here is CSVDGMGQGNSYEQYF. CDR3 coding DNA: TGCAGCGTTGACGGGATGGGACAGGGCAACTCCTACGAGCAGTACTTC.

The genes are TRBV11-2 and TRBJ2-2; possible D gene TRBD2, 5 bases. Germline CDR1 and CDR2: SGHAT and FQNNGV. The CDR3 sequence is 13 residues long. Trimming pared 6 bases from V and 13 bases from J, leaving 18 bases between. CDR3 coding DNA: TGTGCCAGCAGACCCTCGGTGAGGGCTGTGCTGTTTTTT. Its translation is CASRPSVRAVLFF.

The J gene is TRBJ2-5, the V gene TRBV14, with D tentatively TRBD2 (5 bases). CDR1 and CDR2 from the germline V gene are SGHDN and FVKESK. This CDR3 spans 13 amino acids. Trimming cost V 5 bases and J 5 bases, with 12 bases left between them. The CDR3 reads CASSYGLGETQYF. The CDR3 DNA is TGTGCCAGCAGCTATGGACTGGGGGAGACCCAGTACTTC.

The chain joins TRBV5-4 to TRBJ2-3; 8 nucleotides match TRBD1. Trimming removed 4 bases from V and 1 base from J; junction bases left unmatched: 5. The CDR3 covers 15 residues. Germline CDR1 SGHNT, CDR2 YYREEE (reference sequence). CDR3 in amino acids: CASSVKDRGTDTQYF. The CDR3 DNA reads TGTGCCAGCAGCGTAAAGGACAGGGGCACAGATACGCAGTATTTT.